This TCR beta chain was observed in a study of T cell responses to AZD1222 COVID-19 vaccine. The method was immunoSEQ multiplex PCR; TCRdb's version includes in-frame clones alone and lacks a portion of them. In the table there are some 170,000 clones, more than 80% of which are singletons. Trimming left V 0 bases short and J 0 bases short, with 4 bases between. This CDR3 contains 13 residues. Germline lookup yields CDR1 SGDLS and CDR2 YYNGEE. This clone appeared a few times. Its antigen is not identified. Study-level findings and limits: Researchers took repertoire samples only after the peak T cell response had come.

Sequenced material: peripheral blood, taken 28 days after the second dose of the MenACWY control vaccine. This chain connects TRBV9 to TRBJ2-7; no firm D call. This TCR came from an adult who received the MenACWY meningococcal vaccine as a control. The CDR3 DNA reads as TGTGCCAGCAGCGTAGGGAACTCCTACGAGCAGTACTTC. Protein: CASSVGNSYEQYF. The full variable domain, rest sourced from reference TRBV9 and TRBJ2-7, is DSGVTQTPKHLITATGQRVTLRCSPRSGDLSVYWYQQSLDQGLQFLIQYYNGEERAKGNILERFSAQQFPDLHSELNLSSLELGDSALYFCASSVGNSYEQYFGPGTRLTVT.